There are many counts of the clone carrying this TCR beta chain. Individual cDNA molecules received unique molecular identifiers during library preparation. TCRdb reprocessed the 5' RACE reads with MiXCR, giving one entry per CDR3 protein. The table has fewer than 40,000 distinct CDR3 sequences, around 7% seen once. The data derive from a study of early T cells in non-severe SARS-CoV-2 infection. The germline V gene has CDR1 KGHSH and CDR2 LQKENI. Trimming shortened V by 2 bases and J by 3 bases, and 20 bases separated the two germline ends. CDR3 length: 19 residues. The chain employs TRBV18 and TRBJ2-6; D possibly corresponds to TRBD2 (5 bases). This specimen consisted of whole blood, obtained at baseline. The sequence came from an adult who was a healthcare worker with PCR-confirmed SARS-CoV-2 infection or an uninfected control (not recorded which). Here the CDR3 DNA reads TGTGCCAGCTCACCATCATGGGCAGGCGGGTTAGTTGGGGCCAACGTCCTGACTTTC. Translation gives CASSPSWAGGLVGANVLTF.